These T cell receptor beta chains were read from a single sample in a study of regulatory T cells in long-lasting Graves disease. TCRdb passed the multiplex PCR reads through MiXCR, listing each CDR3 protein once. Of 300,000 to 400,000 distinct CDR3 sequences listed, roughly 18% are singletons. The material was peripheral blood mononuclear cells (PBMCs), obtained at new diagnosis, from a patient treated with antithyroid drugs. All receptors derive from a female donor with Graves disease. Each CDR3 is given with its conserved first and last residue. The D gene is left open where the match is weak. Expanded clones get a size class; other rows say once, few or many, or leave the size out.

V gene	J gene	CDR3 length	D gene	clone size	CDR3 protein	CDR3 DNA
TRBV29-1	TRBJ2-3	14	TRBD1	many	CSVEGQGIADTQYF	TGCAGCGTTGAAGGACAGGGGATCGCAGATACGCAGTATTTT
TRBV7-8	TRBJ2-7	21	TRBD2	-	CASSLVGARTSGVLHEFEQYF	TGTGCCAGCAGCTTAGTGGGGGCGCGGACTAGCGGGGTCCTGCACGAGTTCGAGCAGTACTTC
TRBV27	TRBJ1-4	14	-	few	CASRIHGPNEKLFF	TGTGCCAGCAGAATCCACGGACCAAATGAAAAACTGTTTTTT
TRBV10-3	TRBJ1-2	11	-	many	CAIRGGGGYTF	TGTGCCATCAGGGGGGGAGGTGGCTACACCTTC
TRBV6-1	TRBJ2-3	14	-	many	CASSALSRTDTQYF	TGTGCCAGCAGTGCCCTATCCCGGACAGATACGCAGTATTTT
TRBV20-1	TRBJ2-5	13	-	few	CSASLRRQETQYF	TGCAGTGCTAGCTTGAGGAGACAAGAGACCCAGTACTTC
TRBV12-3/TRBV12-4	TRBJ2-3	15	-	-	CASSRGGLGTDTQYF	TGTGCCAGTTCCAGGGGGGGCCTAGGCACAGATACGCAGTATTTT
TRBV5-1	TRBJ2-1	12	-	many	CASSLANSGLFF	TGCGCCAGCAGCTTGGCAAACAGCGGCCTGTTCTTC
TRBV11-2	TRBJ2-4	14	TRBD2	many	CASSLAGEGNIQYF	TGTGCCAGCAGCTTAGCTGGGGAGGGAAACATTCAGTACTTC
TRBV4-1	TRBJ1-2	17	-	few	CASRQDNVASPRDGYTF	TGCGCCAGCCGCCAAGATAACGTGGCCTCCCCCCGGGATGGCTACACCTTC
TRBV28	TRBJ1-2	13	-	many	CASSLPGGYGYTF	TGTGCCAGCAGTTTACCCGGGGGCTATGGCTACACCTTC
TRBV27	TRBJ1-5	15	-	few	CASRRAPGQPWAQHF	TGTGCCAGCAGACGCGCACCAGGACAGCCCTGGGCCCAGCATTTT
TRBV19	TRBJ2-1	16	TRBD2	-	CASSVGTSGSIGEQFF	TGTGCCAGTAGTGTAGGGACTAGCGGGAGTATTGGTGAGCAGTTCTTC
TRBV7-3	TRBJ2-4	13	TRBD1	few	CASRMDRGDIQYF	TGTGCCAGCAGGATGGACAGGGGAGACATTCAGTACTTC
TRBV2	TRBJ1-5	14	TRBD1	-	CASSTTGGGQPQHF	TGTGCCAGCAGTACTACAGGGGGTGGACAGCCCCAGCATTTT
TRBV5-1	TRBJ2-5	13	TRBD1	few	CASSGPGTADQYF	TGCGCCAGCAGCGGCCCCGGGACAGCAGACCAGTACTTC
TRBV6-2/TRBV6-3	TRBJ1-5	13	TRBD1	-	CASSSTGAQPQHF	TGTGCCAGCAGTTCAACAGGGGCCCAGCCCCAGCATTTT
TRBV7-8	TRBJ2-1	16	-	few	CASSPAETASYNEQFF	TGTGCCAGCAGCCCCGCCGAGACAGCATCCTACAATGAGCAGTTCTTC
TRBV4-1	TRBJ1-2	18	-	-	CASSQDGFGGQANYGYTF	TGCGCCAGCAGCCAAGATGGGTTCGGGGGTCAAGCTAACTATGGCTACACCTTC
TRBV2	TRBJ2-7	16	TRBD1	-	CASSEATGGASYEQYF	TGTGCCAGCAGTGAGGCCACAGGGGGCGCTTCCTACGAGCAGTACTTC
TRBV11-3	TRBJ2-1	16	TRBD2	many	CASSSTGTSGINEQFF	TGTGCCAGCAGCTCCACCGGGACTAGCGGCATTAATGAGCAGTTCTTC
TRBV27	TRBJ2-1	14	-	-	CASSFVPLYNEQFF	TGTGCCAGCAGTTTCGTGCCGCTCTACAATGAGCAGTTCTTC
TRBV20-1	TRBJ2-7	14	-	many	CSAEERVSGREQYF	TGCAGTGCGGAAGAAAGGGTTTCGGGACGCGAGCAGTACTTC
TRBV30	TRBJ2-2	11	-	many	CAWTRVGELFF	TGTGCCTGGACCAGGGTCGGGGAGCTGTTTTTT
TRBV6-5	TRBJ2-6	16	-	-	CASSYSSGAGANVLTF	TGTGCCAGCAGTTACTCGTCAGGGGCTGGGGCCAACGTCCTGACTTTC
TRBV5-1	TRBJ2-3	16	-	-	CASSLGSARSTDTQYF	TGCGCCAGCAGCTTGGGATCAGCCAGAAGCACAGATACGCAGTATTTT
TRBV7-2	TRBJ1-4	15	-	many	CASRRLGEFDEKLFF	TGTGCCAGCAGACGCCTGGGAGAGTTTGACGAAAAACTGTTTTTT
TRBV3-1	TRBJ1-1	14	-	many	CASIPSDGYTEAFF	TGTGCCAGCATTCCCTCGGACGGATACACTGAAGCTTTCTTT
TRBV6-2/TRBV6-3	TRBJ1-1	14	-	many	CASSVGRRNTEAFF	TGTGCCAGCAGTGTAGGACGGAGGAACACTGAAGCTTTCTTT